This T cell receptor beta chain is drawn from a study of early T cells in non-severe SARS-CoV-2 infection. Study findings and constraints: Anti-spike CD8 responses were favored in VDJdb matching, and private and CD4 specificities were missed.

TCRdb ran MiXCR on the 5' RACE reads and lists one entry per CDR3 protein. In the table there are over 60,000 distinct CDR3 sequences, under 15% of which are singletons. This clonotype was seen many times. Its antigen is not known. With V trimmed by 10 bases and J by 7 bases, 9 bases remained unmatched. The CDR3 length is 14 residues. Sequencing used whole blood. The source of this sequence is an adult who was a healthcare worker with PCR-confirmed SARS-CoV-2 infection or an uninfected control (not recorded which). The chain uses TRBV12-3 or TRBV12-4 and TRBJ1-6, with 8 bases lining up with TRBD1. CDR3 nucleotide sequence: TGTGCCACCAAACCGCCAGGGGGCAATTCACCCCTCCACTTT. Translating gives CATKPPGGNSPLHF.